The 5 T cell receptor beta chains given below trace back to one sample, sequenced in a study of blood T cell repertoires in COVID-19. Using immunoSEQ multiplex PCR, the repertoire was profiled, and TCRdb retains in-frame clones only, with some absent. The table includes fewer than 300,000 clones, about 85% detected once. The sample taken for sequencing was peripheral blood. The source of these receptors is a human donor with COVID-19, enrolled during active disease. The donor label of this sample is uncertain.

The CDR3 region is CASSSTPSGSVNEQFF. The CDR3 DNA sequence: TGCGCCAGCAGCTCTACTCCTAGCGGGAGTGTCAATGAGCAGTTCTTC. The V and J genes are TRBV5-1 and TRBJ2-1; 10 bases fit TRBD2. The trim removed 3 bases at V and 6 bases at J, leaving 9 bases unmatched. Germline values: CDR1 SGHRS, CDR2 YFSETQ. This CDR3 contains 16 residues.

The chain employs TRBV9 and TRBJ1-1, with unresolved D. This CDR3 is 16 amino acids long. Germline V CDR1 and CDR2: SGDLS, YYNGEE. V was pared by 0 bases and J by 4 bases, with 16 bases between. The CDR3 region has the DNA TGTGCCAGCAGCGTAGAACGGGGTAGGCTGGTCACTGAAGCTTTCTTT. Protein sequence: CASSVERGRLVTEAFF.

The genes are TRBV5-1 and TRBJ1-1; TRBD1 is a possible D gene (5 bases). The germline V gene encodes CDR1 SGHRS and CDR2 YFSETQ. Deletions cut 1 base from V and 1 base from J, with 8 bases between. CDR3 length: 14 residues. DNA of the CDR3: TGCGCCAGCAGCTTGACAGGATCGAACACTGAAGCTTTCTTT. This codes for CASSLTGSNTEAFF.

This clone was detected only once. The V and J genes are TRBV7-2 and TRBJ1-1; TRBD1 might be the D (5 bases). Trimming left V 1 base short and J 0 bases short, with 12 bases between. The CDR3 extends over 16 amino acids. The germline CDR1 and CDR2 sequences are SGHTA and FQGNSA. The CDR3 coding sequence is TGTGCCAGCAGCTTAGATTTGGGGGGTATGAACACTGAAGCTTTCTTT. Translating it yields CASSLDLGGMNTEAFF.

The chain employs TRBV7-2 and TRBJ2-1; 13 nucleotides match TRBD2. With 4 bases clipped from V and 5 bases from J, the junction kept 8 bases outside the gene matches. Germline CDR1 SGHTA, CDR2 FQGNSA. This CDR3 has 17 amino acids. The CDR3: CASSSDPGLAGNNEQFF. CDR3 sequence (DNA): TGTGCCAGCAGCTCAGACCCGGGACTAGCGGGAAACAATGAGCAGTTCTTC. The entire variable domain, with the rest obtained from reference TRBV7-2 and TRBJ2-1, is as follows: GAGVSQSPSNKVTEKGKDVELRCDPISGHTALYWYRQSLGQGLEFLIYFQGNSAPDKSGLPSDRFSAERTGGSVSTLTIQRTQQEDSAVYLCASSSDPGLAGNNEQFFGPGTRLTVL.